This TCR beta chain appears in the sequencing data of a study of Graves' ophthalmopathy and Graves' hyperthyroidism. RNA transcripts provided the template for amplifying TCR beta CDR3 regions. Scientists carried out first-round RT-PCR using HTBI primers and then a second-round multiplex PCR. TCRdb reprocessed the multiplex PCR reads with MiXCR, giving one entry per CDR3 protein. The sample consists of 240,000 or so distinct CDR3 sequences, about 46% of them appearing once. This CDR3 comprises 13 residues. V lost 5 bases to trimming and J lost 6 bases, with 11 bases between them. The germline V gene has CDR1 SGHAT and CDR2 FQNNGV. Serum thyroxine and TRAb, along with clinical symptoms, thyroid ultrasound and orbital computed tomography, were what diagnosis relied on.

This receptor was obtained from an adult man with Graves' ophthalmopathy. Material: peripheral blood. The gene calls are TRBV11-2 and TRBJ1-5, with D unresolved. CDR3 sequence: CASSPGLRQPQHF. As DNA, the CDR3 is TGTGCCAGCAGCCCTGGGCTCCGTCAGCCCCAGCATTTT.